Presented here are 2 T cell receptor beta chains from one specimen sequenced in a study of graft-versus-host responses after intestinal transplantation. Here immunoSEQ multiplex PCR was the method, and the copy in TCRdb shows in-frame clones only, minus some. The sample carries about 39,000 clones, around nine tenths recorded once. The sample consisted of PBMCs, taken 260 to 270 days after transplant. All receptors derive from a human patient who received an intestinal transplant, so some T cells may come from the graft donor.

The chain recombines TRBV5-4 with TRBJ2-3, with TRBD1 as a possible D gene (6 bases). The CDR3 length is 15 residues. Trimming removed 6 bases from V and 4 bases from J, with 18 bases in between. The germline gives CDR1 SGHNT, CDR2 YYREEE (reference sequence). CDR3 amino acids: CASTPRGGSSDTQYF. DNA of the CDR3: TGTGCCAGCACCCCAAGAGGGGGTTCCTCAGATACGCAGTATTTT.

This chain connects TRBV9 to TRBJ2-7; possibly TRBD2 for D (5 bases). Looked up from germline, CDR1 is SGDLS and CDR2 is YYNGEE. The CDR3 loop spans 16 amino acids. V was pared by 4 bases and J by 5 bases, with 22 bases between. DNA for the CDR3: TGTGCCAGCAGCCCTCGGCTGGAGCTGAGGGAGCACGAGCAGTACTTC. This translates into CASSPRLELREHEQYF.